Sequencing of this TCR beta chain was carried out in a study of T cell responses to AZD1222 COVID-19 vaccine. A note on this clone: As yet, its antigen is unknown.

Only in-frame clones appear in the TCRdb table, and some are missing; sequencing was by immunoSEQ multiplex PCR. Of 27,000 or so clones in the sample, roughly 90% were seen once. The CDR3 contains 15 residues. CDR1 is SNHLY and CDR2 is FYNNEI in the germline V gene. Losses at the gene ends were 7 bases for V and 0 bases for J; bases not matched to a gene: 6. Study-wide points: No repertoire was sampled before or during the peak T cell response, only after it. Two doses of AZD1222 preceded a rise in Spike-specific TCR breadth and depth. Spike as a whole was targeted by vaccine-associated CD4 TCRs, dominant at 160-218 and 743-854.

This sequence originates from an adult who received the AZD1222 COVID-19 vaccine. This chain links TRBV2 with TRBJ1-5; 7 nucleotides line up with TRBD1. This specimen was peripheral blood, taken 28 days after the second AZD1222 dose. CDR3 amino acids: CASTVTGDSNQPQHF. As DNA, the CDR3 is TGTGCCAGCACTGTCACAGGGGATAGCAATCAGCCCCAGCATTTT.